The 17 T cell receptor beta chains reported below all come from one sample, sequenced in a study. One entry per CDR3 protein, called by TCRdb with MiXCR from the 5' RACE reads. Altogether about 23,000 distinct CDR3 sequences are present, around 30% being singletons, with the ten largest covering about 2%. The specimen sequenced was tumor-infiltrating naive CD4+ T cells sorted from the breast tumor. Subset meaning: naive CD4+ T cells, CD4+CD45RA+CD25-. The receptors shown here come from a female donor with breast cancer.

In its sample, this clonotype is medium-sized. The V and J genes are TRBV5-1 and TRBJ2-5; D not certain. The CDR3 contains 13 residues. Germline lookup yields CDR1 SGHRS and CDR2 YFSETQ. Trimming stripped 0 bases from V and 4 bases from J, with 7 bases between. CDR3 region: CASSLDGAETQYF. CDR3 in DNA: TGCGCCAGCAGCTTGGATGGAGCAGAGACCCAGTACTTC.

Judged by abundance, this clonotype is medium-sized. This chain links TRBV5-1 with TRBJ1-3; D ambiguous. CDR3 length equals 13 residues. Trimming took 2 bases from V and 0 from J, leaving 3 bases between them. CDR1 is SGHRS, CDR2 YFSETQ, per germline. This CDR3 is CASSFSSGNTIYF. CDR3 sequence (DNA): TGCGCCAGCAGCTTCTCCTCTGGAAACACCATATATTTT.

This clonotype came up many times. The chain is built from TRBV11-2 and TRBJ2-7, with 11 nucleotides matching TRBD2. CDR1 and CDR2 from the germline V gene are SGHAT and FQNNGV. CDR3 length equals 16 residues. With 6 bases clipped from V and 1 base from J, the junction kept 8 bases outside the gene matches. The CDR3 sequence is CASRISGRAGSYEQYF. The DNA of the CDR3 is TGTGCCAGCAGAATTAGCGGGAGGGCCGGGTCCTACGAGCAGTACTTC.

At least ten counts were recorded for this clonotype. This CDR3 is CASSFSGRDEQYF. The DNA of the CDR3 is TGTGCCAGCAGTTTTTCAGGCCGGGACGAGCAGTACTTC. The chain is built from TRBV6-5 and TRBJ2-7; D ambiguous. This CDR3 contains 13 residues. V lost 4 bases and J 5 bases, leaving 12 bases between the germline ends. CDR1 and CDR2 (germline): MNHEY, SVGAGI.

This clonotype has a single count. One end of the junction fails to match germline, which may point to a read error. The chain couples TRBV3-1 to TRBJ1-6; D unclear. Looked up from germline, CDR1 is LGHDT and CDR2 is YNNKEL (reference sequence). The CDR3 is 17 amino acids. CDR3 DNA sequence: TGTGCCAGCAGCCAATTCAACCGAATCTCCTATAATTCACCCTTCCACTTT. Its translation is CASSQFNRISYNSPFHF. Full variable domain (missing parts from reference TRBV3-1 and TRBJ1-6): DTAVSQTPKYLVTQMGNDKSIKCEQNLGHDTMYWYKQDSKKFLKIMFSYNNKELIINETVPNRFSPKSPDKAHLNLHINSLELGDSAVYFCASSQFNRISYNSPFHFGNGTRLTVT.

The chain couples TRBV7-9 to TRBJ2-1, with TRBD2 matching 11 bases. Germline CDR1 reads SEHNR; CDR2 reads FQNEAQ (reference sequence). V shed 5 bases, J shed 7 bases, and the junction held 10 bases outside the gene matches. The CDR3 totals 16 residues. The CDR3 protein is CASSPSSGRRGNEQFF. CDR3 DNA: TGTGCCAGCAGCCCCTCTAGCGGGAGGAGGGGAAATGAGCAGTTCTTC. The full variable domain, with the rest looked up from reference TRBV7-9 and TRBJ2-1, is DTGVSQNPRHKITKRGQNVTFRCDPISEHNRLYWYRQTLGQGPEFLTYFQNEAQLEKSRLLSDRFSAERPKGSFSTLEIQRTEQGDSAMYLCASSPSSGRRGNEQFFGPGTRLTVL.

This clonotype was recorded a few times. The chain has TRBV19 and TRBJ1-2, with no clear D. The CDR3 totals 13 residues. From germline, CDR1 is LNHDA and CDR2 SQIVND (reference sequence). Trimming left V 5 bases short and J 4 bases short, with 11 bases between. CDR3: CASSSRTRYGYTF. The CDR3 nucleotides read TGTGCCAGTAGTTCCCGGACGCGCTATGGCTACACCTTC.

On this clonotype itself: A junction boundary mismatches the germline segment, possibly from a read error. The rearrangement uses TRBV4-1 and TRBJ1-1; D is perhaps TRBD1 (5 bases). This CDR3 region has 14 residues. Germline CDR1 reads MGHRA; CDR2 reads YSYEKL. CDR3 nucleotide sequence: TGCGCTAGCAGCCCAGGGATTCCTCGGACTGAAGCTTCCTTT. It yields the protein CASSPGIPRTEASF.

The chain employs TRBV7-8 and TRBJ2-2, with no clear D. The length of the CDR3 is 14 residues. V was cut by 4 bases and J by 3 bases, with 9 bases left in between. Germline V gene lookup returns CDR1 SGHVS and CDR2 FQNEAQ. CDR3 sequence (DNA): TGTGCCAGCAGCTCATCAGGATACACCGGGGAGCTGTTTTTT. Encoded protein: CASSSSGYTGELFF.

This clonotype is categorized as medium-sized. The chain employs TRBV29-1 and TRBJ1-1; D perhaps matches TRBD1 (5 bases). Trimming removed 6 bases from V and 7 bases from J, with 18 bases in between. Looked up from germline, CDR1 is SQVTM and CDR2 is ANQGSEA. The CDR3 runs to 13 residues. Here the CDR3 reads CSVREQANNEAFF. The DNA for the CDR3 is TGCAGCGTCCGAGAACAGGCAAATAATGAAGCTTTCTTT.

This clonotype appeared a few times. The genes are TRBV5-5 and TRBJ2-4, with TRBD2 as a possible D gene (6 bases). Trimming pared 0 bases from V and 3 bases from J, leaving 10 bases between. Germline CDR1 SGHKS, CDR2 YYEKEE (reference sequence). The CDR3 has 15 residues. The CDR3 nucleotides read TGTGCCAGCAGCTTGGTTGGAGGGAACAAAAACATTCAGTACTTC. As protein: CASSLVGGNKNIQYF.

The sample holds many counts of this clonotype. V is TRBV20-1 and J is TRBJ2-5; D not certain. Germline CDR1 and CDR2: DFQATT and SNEGSKA (reference sequence). This CDR3 is 16 amino acids long. The V and J ends lost 0 bases and 0 bases respectively, with 14 bases between them. The CDR3 bases are TGCAGTGCTAGAGATCGCGACGGCTACTACCAAGAGACCCAGTACTTC. This codes for CSARDRDGYYQETQYF.

This CDR3 reads CASSYEGGPTNEKLFF. The CDR3 DNA reads TGTGCCAGCAGTTACGAGGGGGGCCCAACTAATGAAAAACTGTTTTTT. The V and J genes are TRBV6-6 and TRBJ1-4, with D possibly TRBD1 on 6 matching bases. The length of the CDR3 is 16 residues. Per germline, CDR1 MNHNY and CDR2 SVGAGI (reference sequence). Trimming removed 2 bases at V and 0 bases at J, with 10 bases between.

This clonotype was observed at least ten times. This chain uses TRBV7-9 with TRBJ2-1; D remains unclear. CDR1 SEHNR and CDR2 FQNEAQ come from the germline V gene (reference sequence). Trimming took 5 bases from V and 2 from J, leaving 7 bases between them. This CDR3 contains 13 residues. The CDR3 DNA reads TGTGCCAGCAGCAGAGCCGCCTACAATGAGCAGTTCTTC. Its translation is CASSRAAYNEQFF.

This clonotype was counted at least ten times. The chain recombines TRBV11-2 with TRBJ1-1, with TRBD1 as a possible D gene (6 bases). This CDR3 contains 13 residues. Germline CDR1 and CDR2: SGHAT and FQNNGV. The V end was cut by 5 bases, the J end by 0 bases, with 7 bases between. CDR3 loop: CASSTGMNTEAFF. DNA of the CDR3: TGTGCCAGCAGCACAGGGATGAACACTGAAGCTTTCTTT.

The chain joins TRBV20-1 to TRBJ2-2, with 9 bases lining up with TRBD2. V was pared by 5 bases and J by 4 bases, with 11 bases of the junction left unmatched. From germline, CDR1 is DFQATT and CDR2 SNEGSKA (reference sequence). The CDR3 consists of 16 residues. The CDR3 nucleotides read TGCAGTGCTGGGCCTGCGGGAGGGGTGGGCACCGGGGAGCTGTTTTTT. Translating it yields CSAGPAGGVGTGELFF.

This clonotype was counted between two and nine times. V and J are TRBV5-1 and TRBJ1-1, with 8 bases lining up with TRBD1. The CDR3 spans 15 residues. Losses at the gene ends were 6 bases for V and 1 base for J; bases not matched to a gene: 8. Germline CDR1 reads SGHRS; CDR2 reads YFSETQ. The CDR3 DNA is TGCGCCAGCAAGGGGCCAGGGGGCCAGAACACTGAAGCTTTCTTT. It encodes CASKGPGGQNTEAFF.